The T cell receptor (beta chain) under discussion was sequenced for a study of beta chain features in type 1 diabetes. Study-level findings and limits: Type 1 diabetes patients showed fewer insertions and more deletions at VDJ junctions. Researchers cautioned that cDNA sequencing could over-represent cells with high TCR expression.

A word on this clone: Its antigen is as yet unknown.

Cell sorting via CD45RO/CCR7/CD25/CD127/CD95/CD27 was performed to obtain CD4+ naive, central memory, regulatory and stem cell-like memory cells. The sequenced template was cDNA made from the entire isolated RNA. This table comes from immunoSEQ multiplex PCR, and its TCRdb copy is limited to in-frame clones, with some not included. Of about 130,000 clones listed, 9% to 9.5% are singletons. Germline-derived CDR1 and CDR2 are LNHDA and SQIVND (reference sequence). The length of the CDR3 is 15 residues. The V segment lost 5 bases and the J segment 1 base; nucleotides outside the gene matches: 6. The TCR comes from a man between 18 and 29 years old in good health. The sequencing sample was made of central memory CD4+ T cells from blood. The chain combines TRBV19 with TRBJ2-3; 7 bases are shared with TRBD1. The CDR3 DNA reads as TGTGCCAGTAGTTCCGGACAGGATGGCACAGATACGCAGTATTTT. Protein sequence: CASSSGQDGTDTQYF.